The clone carrying this TCR beta chain has a handful of counts. The CDR3 is 14 residues long. The germline V gene encodes CDR1 LGHDT and CDR2 YNNKEL (reference sequence). Trimming took 5 bases from V and 6 from J; bases not matched to a gene: 8. This sample is drawn from a study of blood T cell repertoires in COVID-19. Study-wide context: The United States, Italy and Spain were the sources of the acute and convalescent COVID-19 samples. Nucleic acid was either cDNA or gDNA, and it came from T cells, B-cell-depleted T cells, or PBMCs.

Sequencing used immunoSEQ multiplex PCR; TCRdb keeps in-frame clones, though not all of them. The table lists some 170,000 clones, 82% of them singletons. The receptor comes from a woman aged 70 to 79 with acute or convalescent COVID-19. The sample consisted of peripheral blood. The genes are TRBV3-1 (or the pseudogene TRBV3-2) and TRBJ2-7; 9 bases map to TRBD2. CDR3 protein: CASSKASGDLEQYF. In DNA form, the CDR3 reads TGTGCCAGCAGCAAGGCTAGCGGGGACCTCGAGCAGTACTTC.